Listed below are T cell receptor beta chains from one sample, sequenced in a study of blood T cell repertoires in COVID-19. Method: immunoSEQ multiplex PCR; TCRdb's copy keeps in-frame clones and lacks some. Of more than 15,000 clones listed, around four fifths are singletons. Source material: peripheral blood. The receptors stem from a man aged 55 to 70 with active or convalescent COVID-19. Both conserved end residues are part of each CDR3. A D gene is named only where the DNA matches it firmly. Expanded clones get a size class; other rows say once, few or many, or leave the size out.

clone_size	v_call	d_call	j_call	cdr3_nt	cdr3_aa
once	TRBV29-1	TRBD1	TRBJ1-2	TGCAGCGTTGATCGGGACAGCTCCAACTATGGCTACACCTTC	CSVDRDSSNYGYTF
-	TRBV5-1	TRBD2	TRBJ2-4	TGCGCCAGCAGCTTGGGACTAGCGGGAGGGGGTTTGGTCAAAAACATTCAGTACTTC	CASSLGLAGGGLVKNIQYF
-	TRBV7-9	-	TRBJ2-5	TGTGCCAGCAGCCCCAGGGTGGGTTACAAAGAGACCCAGTACTTC	CASSPRVGYKETQYF
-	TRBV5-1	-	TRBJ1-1	TGCGCCAGCAGCTTGGATCGGGGAAGGACTGAAGCTTTCTTT	CASSLDRGRTEAFF
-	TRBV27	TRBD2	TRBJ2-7	TGTGCCAGCAGTTTAAACCTAGCGGGAGGCGGCTACGAGCAGTACTTC	CASSLNLAGGGYEQYF
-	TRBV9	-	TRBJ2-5	TGTGCCAGCAGCGCCAACCAAGAGACCCAGTACTTC	CASSANQETQYF
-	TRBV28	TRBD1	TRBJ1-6	TGTGCCAGCAGTTCGGGACAGATAAATTCACCCCTCCACTTT	CASSSGQINSPLHF
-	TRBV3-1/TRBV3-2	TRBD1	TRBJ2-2	TGTGCCAGCAGGGACAGGGCCGACACCGGGGAGCTGTTTTTT	CASRDRADTGELFF
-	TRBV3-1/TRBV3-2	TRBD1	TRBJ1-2	TGTGCCAGCAGCCCCACAGGGGACGCCTCTGCCTATGGCTACACCTTC	CASSPTGDASAYGYTF
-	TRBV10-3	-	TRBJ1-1	TGTGCCATCAGTCAGGGGATGAACACTGAAGCTTTCTTT	CAISQGMNTEAFF